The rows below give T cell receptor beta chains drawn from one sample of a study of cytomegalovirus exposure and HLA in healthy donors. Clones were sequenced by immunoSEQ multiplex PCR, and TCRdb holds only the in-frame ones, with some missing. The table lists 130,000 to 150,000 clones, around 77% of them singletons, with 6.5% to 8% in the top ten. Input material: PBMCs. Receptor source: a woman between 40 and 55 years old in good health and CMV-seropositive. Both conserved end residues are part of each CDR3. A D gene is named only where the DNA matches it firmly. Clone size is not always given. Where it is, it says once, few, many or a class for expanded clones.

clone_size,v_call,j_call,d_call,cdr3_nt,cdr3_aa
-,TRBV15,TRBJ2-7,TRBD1,TGTGCCACCAGCAGACCGGGACAGGGGGCGTCGTACGAGCAGTACTTC,CATSRPGQGASYEQYF
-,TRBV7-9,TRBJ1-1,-,TGTGCCAGCAGCTTACAGGGGAACACTGAAGCTTTCTTT,CASSLQGNTEAFF
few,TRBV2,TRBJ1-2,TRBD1,TGTGCCAGCAGGGAGACAGGGATTTTGGCTGGCTACACCTTC,CASRETGILAGYTF
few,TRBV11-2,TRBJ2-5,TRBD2,TGTGCCAGCAGCTTAGATCGTGCTAGCGGGGTGTACCAAGAGACCCAGTACTTC,CASSLDRASGVYQETQYF
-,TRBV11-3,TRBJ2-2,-,TGTGCCAGCAGCTATCAGGACGGGGAGCTGTTTTTT,CASSYQDGELFF
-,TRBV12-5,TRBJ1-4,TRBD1,TGTGCTAGTGGTTGGGGGACAGGGACTATTGAAAAACTGTTTTTT,CASGWGTGTIEKLFF
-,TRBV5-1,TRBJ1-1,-,TGCGCCAGCAGCCCCCACAGTGGGAACACTGAAGCTTTCTTT,CASSPHSGNTEAFF
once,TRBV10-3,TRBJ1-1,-,TGTGCCAGCAAGGAGGGTCCCACTGAAGCTTTCTTT,CASKEGPTEAFF
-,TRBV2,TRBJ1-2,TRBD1,TGTGCCAGCGCTTGGACAGGGCGGGATGGCTACACCTTC,CASAWTGRDGYTF
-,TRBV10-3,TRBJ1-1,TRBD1,TGTGCCATCAGTGCAGGGGGAGAGACTGAAGCTTTCTTT,CAISAGGETEAFF